Below are 2 T cell receptor beta chains sequenced from a single sample in a study of PD-1 blockade in mismatch repair-deficient tumors. The repertoire was sequenced with immunoSEQ multiplex PCR; TCRdb's copy has only in-frame clones and lacks some. The table shows about 120,000 clones, with 88% occurring only once. The sequencing here drew on peripheral blood, taken almost 74 weeks after starting pembrolizumab. These receptors were collected from an adult with mismatch repair-deficient cancer.

V usage is TRBV29-1 and J usage is TRBJ1-3, with 7 bases fitting TRBD1. The CDR3 sequence is 13 residues long. V was pared by 1 base and J by 8 bases, with 5 bases of the junction left unmatched. Germline V CDR1 and CDR2: SQVTM, ANQGSEA. The CDR3 sequence is CSVEGPGGHTIYF. CDR3 coding DNA: TGCAGCGTTGAAGGTCCAGGGGGACACACCATATATTTT. The full variable domain, its missing parts supplied by reference TRBV29-1 and TRBJ1-3, is SAVISQKPSRDICQRGTSLTIQCQVDSQVTMMFWYRQQPGQSLTLIATANQGSEATYESGFVIDKFPISRPNLTFSTLTVSNMSPEDSSIYLCSVEGPGGHTIYFGEGSWLTVV.

V usage is TRBV5-1 and J usage is TRBJ2-5, with 9 bases lining up with TRBD2. The J segment lost 3 bases and the V segment lost 4 bases, leaving 22 bases of the junction unmatched. The CDR3 sequence is 20 residues long. Germline-derived CDR1 and CDR2 are SGHRS and YFSETQ. Here the CDR3 reads CASSPRGGTASLGNKETQYF. The CDR3 region has the DNA TGCGCCAGCAGCCCGCGGGGGGGGACAGCCTCCTTAGGCAACAAAGAGACCCAGTACTTC.